These 12 T cell receptor beta chains share one sample of origin, sequenced in a study of T cells in women clearing cervical HPV infection. TCRdb's table, derived via immunoSEQ multiplex PCR, lists solely in-frame clones and lacks some. This sample contains around 30,000 clones. Material: blood buffy coat. Source of these receptors: a woman between 18 and 70 years old with a cervical HPV16 infection that either progressed to CIN3+ or cleared (not recorded which).

Points on this clone: The CDR3 goes on 3 residues after the read ends, and that part is filled in from the germline J gene. The V call is TRBV18, the J call TRBJ1-1, with D tentatively TRBD1 (6 bases). The CDR3 has 14 amino acids. V dropped 3 bases and J dropped 1 base, with 9 bases sitting between them. CDR1 and CDR2 (germline): KGHSH, LQKENI. The part of the CDR3 DNA that was read is TGTGCCAGCTCACCCCAGACAGGGAACACTGAA. This gives the protein CASSPQTGNTE. The whole CDR3 protein is CASSPQTGNTEAFF.

A remark on this clone: The CDR3 is cut off 3 residues early in the read; its end comes from the germline J gene. The V gene is TRBV19, the J gene TRBJ2-7; weak D call: TRBD1 (6 bases). The length of the CDR3 is 14 residues. Between the trimmed V and J ends, which lost 6 bases and 3 bases, there was a span of 15 bases. Germline V gene sequence: CDR1 LNHDA, CDR2 SQIVND (reference sequence). The covered CDR3 bases are TGTGCCAGTAGACCCAGGGGTCCGATCTACGAG. Its protein is CASRPRGPIYE. In full, the CDR3 reads CASRPRGPIYEQYF.

As for this clone: The read ends 3 residues early relative to the CDR3; the germline J gene fills the gap. The chain combines TRBV18 with TRBJ2-7; 8 bases agree with TRBD2. This CDR3 comprises 12 residues. Germline V gives CDR1 KGHSH, CDR2 LQKENI. The J segment lost 6 bases and the V segment lost 8 bases, leaving 6 bases of the junction unmatched. The CDR3 protein is CASGSRGGEQYF. Incomplete CDR3 DNA: TGTGCCAGCGGAAGCCGGGGGGGCGAG.

Comments on this clone: The sequenced fragment ends 3 residues before the CDR3 boundary, so the rest is inferred from the germline J gene. The chain is built from TRBV18 and TRBJ1-2; perhaps TRBD1 as D (5 bases). Germline CDR1 and CDR2: KGHSH and LQKENI. The CDR3 covers 15 residues. CDR3 residues: CASSPRRQGDYDYTF. Incomplete CDR3 DNA: TGTGCCAGCTCACCCCGAAGACAAGGGGACTACGAC.

To note about this clone: The CDR3 end lies 3 residues beyond the end of the read and is filled in from the germline J gene. The V and J genes are TRBV2 and TRBJ1-6; tentative D call: TRBD1 (6 bases). V was trimmed by 6 bases and J by 0 bases, leaving 12 bases between them. Germline V gene lookup returns CDR1 SNHLY and CDR2 FYNNEI. The length of the CDR3 is 16 residues. The part of the CDR3 DNA that was read is TGTGCCAGCAGGGACAGCCTGAGCTCCTATAATTCACCC. This translates into CASRDSLSSYNSP. Given in full, the CDR3 is CASRDSLSSYNSPLHF.

Worth noting for this clone: The CDR3 end lies 3 residues beyond the end of the read and is filled in from the germline J gene. The same CDR3 can be traced to other DNA sequences in this sample. This chain links TRBV19 with TRBJ1-3; D remains ambiguous. Trimming stripped 3 bases from V and 0 bases from J, with 21 bases between. CDR1 is LNHDA, CDR2 SQIVND, per germline (reference sequence). This CDR3 has 19 amino acids. The CDR3 DNA, read in part, is TGTGCCAGTAGTATCGCGGCGGATGGAACTCCGAGCTCTGGAAACACC. It yields the protein CASSIAADGTPSSGNT. The whole CDR3 reads CASSIAADGTPSSGNTIYF.

CDR3 sequence reads: CAWRVRGGVTYNEQFF. The CDR3 DNA, read in part, is TGTGCCTGGAGGGTCCGGGGGGGGGTTACCTACAATGAG. The chain uses TRBV30 and TRBJ2-1, with 8 bases that match TRBD2. From the germline J gene comes the end of the CDR3, since the read stops 3 residues before it. Germline loops: CDR1 GTSNPN, CDR2 SVGIG (reference sequence). V dropped 3 bases and J dropped 2; count of bases not matched to a gene: 9. The CDR3 is 16 residues long.

Frequency places this clone as medium-sized. From the germline J gene comes the end of the CDR3, since the read stops 3 residues before it. This chain uses TRBV6-2 or TRBV6-3 with TRBJ2-3; perhaps TRBD2 as D (5 bases). The CDR3 loop spans 15 amino acids. From germline, CDR1 is MNHEY and CDR2 SVGEGT. Trimming removed 4 bases at V and 5 bases at J, with 16 bases between. The covered CDR3 bases are TGTGCCAGCAGTTTTATTTGGCGGACTGAAGATACG. This translates into CASSFIWRTEDT. The whole CDR3 reads CASSFIWRTEDTQYF.

In the case of this clone: The read halts 3 residues ahead of the CDR3 end, with the missing end drawn from the germline J gene. The chain combines TRBV11-2 with TRBJ2-3; 7 bases agree with TRBD2. V gave up 8 bases and J gave up 1 base; unmatched junction bases: 9. CDR1 SGHAT and CDR2 FQNNGV come from the germline V gene. The CDR3 runs 15 residues. CDR3 region: CASGPGLAGTDTQYF. CDR3 DNA (partial): TGTGCCAGCGGACCTGGGCTAGCGGGCACAGATACG.

As concerns this clone: The read is 3 residues too short to cover the CDR3 end, so that end is filled in from the germline J gene. The chain links TRBV15 to TRBJ2-7; TRBD2 might be the D (7 bases). V was pared by 0 bases and J by 3 bases, with 15 bases between. CDR3 length: 16 residues. The germline V gene has CDR1 LNHNV and CDR2 YYDKDF (reference sequence). CDR3 bases read: TGTGCCACCAGCAGAGATGGGGGGGGCGCCGGCTACGAG. Residues: CATSRDGGGAGYE. In full, the CDR3 is CATSRDGGGAGYEQYF.

As to this clone: With the read ending 3 residues before the CDR3 end, the germline J gene is used to fill in that end. The chain recombines TRBV20-1 with TRBJ1-2; D is possibly TRBD1 (5 bases). The CDR3 totals 14 residues. The germline V gene encodes CDR1 DFQATT and CDR2 SNEGSKA (reference sequence). The CDR3 protein is CSARESRWGDGYTF. The covered CDR3 bases are TGCAGTGCTAGAGAGTCCAGGTGGGGCGACGGC.

About this clone: The read gets to within 3 residues of the CDR3 end, and the germline J gene fills in the rest. The J gene is TRBJ2-1, the V gene TRBV7-9, with 8 bases that match TRBD1. V lost 1 base, J lost 8 bases, and 4 bases stayed unmatched. Germline-derived CDR1 and CDR2 are SEHNR and FQNEAQ (reference sequence). The CDR3 loop spans 14 amino acids. The part of the CDR3 DNA that was read is TGTGCCAGCAGCTTAGAGGTCAGGGGGCATGAG. Translated, it gives CASSLEVRGHE. The entire CDR3 sequence reads CASSLEVRGHEQFF. Full variable domain (missing parts from reference TRBV7-9 and TRBJ2-1): DTGVSQNPRHKITKRGQNVTFRCDPISEHNRLYWYRQTLGQGPEFLTYFQNEAQLEKSRLLSDRFSAERPKGSFSTLEIQRTEQGDSAMYLCASSLEVRGHEQFFGPGTRLTVL.